These 22 T cell receptor beta chains share one sample of origin, sequenced in a study of identical twins (dated by TCRdb to 2016 to 2017). To prepare the library, 5' RACE was applied. Sequencing instrument: Illumina HiSeq 2000. TCRdb itself trimmed the public reads at Q25 with fastp, ran MiXCR and retained productive beta chains. Rows matching on CDR3 protein sequence are summarized as one entry with the most common DNA and genes. The sample yields around 680,000 distinct CDR3 sequences; over 8.5% were counted once. 0.98% of the sample comes from the top ten. The same sample was also used in a study of yellow fever vaccine responses in identical twins.

Specimen: PBMCs. The receptor source for this set is a woman in her late teens or twenties in good health.

The sample holds a few counts of this clonotype. This chain connects TRBV19 to TRBJ2-1, with 11 positions matching TRBD1. With V trimmed by 7 bases and J by 7 bases, 12 bases remained unmatched. The CDR3 contains 16 residues. Germline V lookup: CDR1 LNHDA, CDR2 SQIVND (reference sequence). CDR3 DNA: TGTGCCAGTACCCCTCCGGGGACAGGGGGTCGAAATGAGCAGTTCTTC. Its translation: CASTPPGTGGRNEQFF.

Only a few counts were recorded for this clonotype. The chain carries TRBV12-3 or TRBV12-4 and TRBJ2-3; TRBD2 matches 8 bases. Trimming at V came to 6 bases and at J to 6 bases, leaving 2 bases not matched to a gene. This CDR3 has 12 amino acids. The CDR3 reads CASRRGGDTQYF. DNA of the CDR3: TGTGCCAGCAGGCGCGGGGGGGATACGCAGTATTTT.

The chain has TRBV6-5 and TRBJ2-7; D tentatively fits TRBD1 or TRBD2 (6 bases each). V was clipped by 4 bases and J by 3 bases, with 16 bases between them. Germline values: CDR1 MNHEY, CDR2 SVGAGI. CDR3 length equals 15 residues. The CDR3 coding sequence is TGTGCCAGCAGTTCCCCCGGAGGGGGTGACTACGAGCAGTACTTC. The encoded protein is CASSSPGGGDYEQYF.

This clonotype has more than one count but fewer than ten. The chain couples TRBV19 to TRBJ2-1, with D tentatively TRBD1 (6 bases). V lost 5 bases to trimming and J lost 6 bases, with 17 bases between them. CDR1 is LNHDA and CDR2 is SQIVND in the germline V gene (reference sequence). This CDR3 has 15 residues. CDR3 in amino acids: CASSVRDKGPNEQFF. DNA for the CDR3: TGTGCCAGTAGTGTCCGGGACAAAGGTCCCAATGAGCAGTTCTTC. The full variable domain, rest sourced from reference TRBV19 and TRBJ2-1, is DGGITQSPKYLFRKEGQNVTLSCEQNLNHDAMYWYRQDPGQGLRLIYYSQIVNDFQKGDIAEGYSVSREKKESFPLTVTSAQKNPTAFYLCASSVRDKGPNEQFFGPGTRLTVL.

Only a few counts were recorded for this clonotype. The genes are TRBV6-5 and TRBJ2-1; the D gene is possibly TRBD1 (5 bases). V was cut by 0 bases and J by 7 bases, with 16 bases left in between. Germline V gives CDR1 MNHEY, CDR2 SVGAGI. There are 16 residues in the CDR3. The CDR3 bases are TGTGCCAGCAGTTACTCTACGGCAGGGAATGAAAATGAGCAGTTCTTC. Encoded protein: CASSYSTAGNENEQFF.

This clonotype was observed at least ten times. This chain uses TRBV21-1 with TRBJ2-1; the D call TRBD1 from the table was never checked on the DNA. TRBV21-1 is given as a pseudogene. This CDR3 is built from 18 residues. The CDR3 sequence: CASSKALSGASRWDEQFF. The CDR3 nucleotides are TGTGCCAGCAGCAAAGCGCTTTCAGGGGCGAGTCGATGGGATGAGCAGTTCTTC.

The chain employs TRBV6-1 and TRBJ2-6; no clear D. The CDR3 is 15 residues long. V was trimmed by 4 bases and J by 2 bases, leaving 9 bases between them. Germline lookup yields CDR1 MNHNS and CDR2 SASEGT. CDR3 residues: CASSGGKAGANVLTF. The CDR3 DNA reads as TGTGCCAGCAGTGGAGGAAAGGCTGGGGCCAACGTCCTGACTTTC.

This clonotype was recorded a few times. The rearrangement links TRBV5-5 to TRBJ2-3; 12 bases align to TRBD2. CDR3 length: 15 amino acids. Germline CDR1 SGHKS, CDR2 YYEKEE (reference sequence). V lost 4 bases and J lost 7; bases outside the gene matches: 7. The CDR3, as DNA: TGTGCCAGCAGCGACCGACTAGCGGGGGTTAATACGCAGTATTTT. It specifies CASSDRLAGVNTQYF. The full variable domain, with the rest looked up from reference TRBV5-5 and TRBJ2-3, is DAGVTQSPTHLIKTRGQQVTLRCSPISGHKSVSWYQQVLGQGPQFIFQYYEKEERGRGNFPDRFSARQFPNYSSELNVNALLLGDSALYLCASSDRLAGVNTQYFGPGTRLTVL.

This clonotype was found many times. The chain links TRBV12-3 or TRBV12-4 to TRBJ2-3, with D hard to call. The CDR3 contains 14 residues. V was cut by 5 bases and J by 2 bases, with 11 bases left in between. This CDR3 is CASSLRTNTDTQYF. CDR3 sequence (DNA): TGTGCCAGCAGTCTCCGGACCAACACAGATACGCAGTATTTT.

This clonotype has only a few counts. The chain links TRBV9 to TRBJ2-7, with D unclear. The CDR3 extends over 14 amino acids. Germline V CDR1 and CDR2: SGDLS, YYNGEE. V was pared by 3 bases and J by 3 bases, with 13 bases between. CDR3 bases: TGTGCCAGCAGCGCCCGCAGTTTAGACTACGAGCAGTACTTC. As protein: CASSARSLDYEQYF.

This clonotype has at least ten counts. Here the CDR3 reads CASSPGRENTEAFF. The CDR3 bases are TGTGCCAGCAGTCCCGGACGGGAAAACACTGAAGCTTTCTTT. The chain carries TRBV12-3 or TRBV12-4 and TRBJ1-1; D ambiguous. The V and J ends lost 5 bases and 2 bases respectively, with 12 bases between them. This CDR3 has 14 amino acids.

In its sample, this clonotype was seen many times. This sequence joins TRBV5-5 and TRBJ2-7; TRBD2 is a possible D gene (5 bases). Germline V gene sequence: CDR1 SGHKS, CDR2 YYEKEE (reference sequence). V shed 0 bases and J shed 2 bases, with 15 bases lying between them. The CDR3 sequence is 16 residues long. The CDR3 reads CASSLEYGTRAYEQYF. DNA of the CDR3: TGTGCCAGCAGCTTGGAGTACGGAACTAGAGCCTACGAGCAGTACTTC.

The V gene is TRBV3-1, the J gene TRBJ2-7, with TRBD1 as a possible D gene (6 bases). This CDR3 comprises 14 residues. Germline V CDR1 and CDR2: LGHDT, YNNKEL (reference sequence). Between the trimmed V and J ends, which lost 1 base and 5 bases, there was a span of 12 bases. DNA of the CDR3: TGTGCCAGCAGCCAAGGGGTGAAGGGGGACGAGCAGTACTTC. As protein: CASSQGVKGDEQYF.

This clonotype has a handful of counts. V is TRBV7-9 and J is TRBJ2-1; D gene ambiguous. The CDR3 is made up of 14 amino acids. From germline, CDR1 is SEHNR and CDR2 FQNEAQ (reference sequence). Between the trimmed V and J ends, which lost 0 bases and 8 bases, there was a span of 11 bases. Here the CDR3 DNA reads TGTGCCAGCAGCTTAGCGACCCTCGGCGATGAGCAGTTCTTC. Encoded protein: CASSLATLGDEQFF.

There are a few counts of this clonotype. The rearrangement uses TRBV14 and TRBJ1-1, with D uncertain. Germline V gives CDR1 SGHDN, CDR2 FVKESK. This CDR3 has 14 amino acids. The V end was cut by 5 bases, the J end by 0 bases, with 10 bases between. In DNA form, the CDR3 reads TGTGCCAGCAGCTCACGAGACATGAACACTGAAGCTTTCTTT. This gives the protein CASSSRDMNTEAFF.

The rearrangement links TRBV29-1 to TRBJ2-2; a weak D match, TRBD2 (6 bases). The length of the CDR3 is 12 residues. The germline gives CDR1 SQVTM, CDR2 ANQGSEA. V shed 7 bases and J shed 9 bases, with 15 bases lying between them. CDR3 protein: CSAGTPSRELFF. Written as DNA, the CDR3 is TGCAGCGCCGGGACTCCCTCTCGGGAGCTGTTTTTT.

This clonotype was seen at least ten times. This chain links TRBV29-1 with TRBJ1-1; a possible D gene is TRBD1 (5 bases). CDR3 length: 13 residues. Germline V lookup: CDR1 SQVTM, CDR2 ANQGSEA. Trimming stripped 7 bases from V and 5 bases from J, with 17 bases between. The CDR3 spells CSAAGGEGTEAFF. The CDR3, as DNA: TGCAGCGCCGCCGGGGGAGAGGGGACTGAAGCTTTCTTT.

This clonotype was counted between two and nine times. V usage is TRBV6-5 and J usage is TRBJ2-5; 10 positions match TRBD2. The germline V gene encodes CDR1 MNHEY and CDR2 SVGAGI. The V segment lost 2 bases and the J segment 6 bases; nucleotides outside the gene matches: 12. This CDR3 is 17 amino acids long. CDR3 sequence reads: CASSYAGGPSGRKTQYF. The CDR3, as DNA: TGTGCCAGCAGTTACGCGGGAGGCCCTAGCGGGAGAAAGACCCAGTACTTC.

V gene TRBV5-1 combines with J gene TRBJ2-6; D not certain. This CDR3 has 16 residues. Trimming took off 2 bases at V and 0 bases at J, with 9 bases between the two ends. In germline, CDR1 is SGHRS, CDR2 YFSETQ. The CDR3 here is CASSFRDLSGANVLTF. The CDR3 DNA sequence: TGCGCCAGCAGCTTCAGAGACCTCTCTGGGGCCAACGTCCTGACTTTC.

This clonotype appeared a few times. The chain combines TRBV3-1 with TRBJ2-2, with D perhaps TRBD2 (5 bases). The V end was cut by 0 bases, the J end by 0 bases, with 8 bases between. The CDR3 spans 16 residues. Germline V gives CDR1 LGHDT, CDR2 YNNKEL (reference sequence). DNA for the CDR3: TGTGCCAGCAGCCAAGATCGGGGTACGAACACCGGGGAGCTGTTTTTT. Residues: CASSQDRGTNTGELFF.

This clonotype was counted many times. V is TRBV9 and J is TRBJ2-2; no reliable D call. The CDR3 covers 12 residues. Germline CDR1 and CDR2: SGDLS and YYNGEE. Trimming stripped 0 bases from V and 4 bases from J, with 1 base between. CDR3 protein: CASSVGTGELFF. The CDR3 DNA reads TGTGCCAGCAGCGTAGGCACCGGGGAGCTGTTTTTT.

This clonotype was picked up many times. J is TRBJ2-3 and V is TRBV29-1; possibly TRBD2 for D (5 bases). The CDR3 spans 14 residues. Germline loops: CDR1 SQVTM, CDR2 ANQGSEA. Trimming took off 0 bases at V and 0 bases at J, with 7 bases between the two ends. CDR3 sequence reads: CSVEDGGSTDTQYF. In nucleotides, the CDR3 is TGCAGCGTTGAAGATGGCGGGAGCACAGATACGCAGTATTTT.